A selection of T cell receptor beta chains follows, all from one sample in a study of beta chain features in type 1 diabetes. Repertoires were generated with immunoSEQ multiplex PCR, while TCRdb's copy carries only in-frame clones and drops some. Among more than 550,000 clones, around an eighth were seen once, and the ten largest hold 0.03% to 0.04%. Sequencing was performed on naive CD4+ T cells from blood. Receptor source: a man between 18 and 29 years old with type 1 diabetes. Both conserved end residues are part of each CDR3. D genes are given only for firm matches. Expanded clones are given a class, and other clones once, few, many or no size at all.

.	TRBV7-2	TRBJ1-1	few	CASSLDGTYTEAFF	TGTGCCAGCAGCTTAGATGGGACCTACACTGAAGCTTTCTTT
.	TRBV5-4	TRBJ2-5	.	CASSLPRETQYF	TGTGCCAGCAGCTTGCCGAGGGAGACCCAGTACTTC
TRBD2	TRBV5-1	TRBJ2-3	.	CASSFAVSGVTDTQYF	TGCGCCAGCAGCTTTGCAGTTAGCGGGGTCACAGATACGCAGTATTTT
.	TRBV30	TRBJ1-6	.	CAWSPLTISNSPLHF	TGTGCCTGGAGTCCCCTGACTATCTCTAATTCACCCCTCCACTTT
.	TRBV18	TRBJ1-5	.	CASSPPRPPGNQPQHF	TGTGCCAGCTCACCACCGAGGCCGCCCGGCAATCAGCCCCAGCATTTT
.	TRBV7-9	TRBJ2-7	.	CASSYSASYEQYF	TGTGCCAGCAGCTATAGCGCGTCCTACGAGCAGTACTTC
.	TRBV13	TRBJ2-2	few	CASSLEGKLFF	TGTGCCAGCAGCTTGGAGGGAAAGCTGTTTTTT
.	TRBV28	TRBJ1-4	few	CASSWEARGKLFF	TGTGCCAGCAGTTGGGAAGCCAGGGGAAAACTGTTTTTT
TRBD2	TRBV4-2	TRBJ2-1	few	CASSQRAGGLENEQFF	TGTGCCAGCAGCCAAAGGGCGGGAGGGTTAGAGAATGAGCAGTTCTTC
.	TRBV4-1	TRBJ2-5	.	CASSQLITGQLAYPSETQYF	TGCGCCAGCAGCCAACTAATCACTGGACAGTTAGCCTACCCTAGCGAGACCCAGTACTTC
TRBD1	TRBV7-8	TRBJ1-5	few	CASSPNPGGIDQPQHF	TGTGCCAGCAGCCCTAATCCAGGGGGCATAGATCAGCCCCAGCATTTT
.	TRBV30	TRBJ1-5	.	CAWNQGRRGQPQHF	TGTGCCTGGAACCAGGGACGGCGGGGTCAGCCCCAGCATTTT
.	TRBV30	TRBJ1-5	few	CAWSLSTNQPQHF	TGTGCCTGGAGTTTGTCGACTAATCAGCCCCAGCATTTT
.	TRBV7-2	TRBJ2-7	few	CASSPSRYEQYF	TGTGCCAGCAGCCCCTCAAGGTACGAGCAGTACTTC
.	TRBV20-1	TRBJ2-5	.	CSARDGETQYF	TGCAGTGCTAGAGATGGGGAGACCCAGTACTTC
.	TRBV2	TRBJ2-1	few	CASGVGPVYNEQFF	TGTGCCAGCGGGGTTGGGCCGGTATACAATGAGCAGTTCTTC
.	TRBV18	TRBJ1-2	.	CASSPSPGDYGYTF	TGTGCCAGCTCACCATCGCCAGGGGACTATGGCTACACCTTC
TRBD1	TRBV30	TRBJ1-2	.	CAADSLGGRGLYGYTF	TGTGCCGCCGATTCACTGGGGGGAAGGGGGCTTTATGGCTACACCTTC
.	TRBV4-1	TRBJ1-2	.	CASSQGGQNYGYTF	TGCGCCAGCAGCCAGGGGGGCCAAAACTATGGCTACACCTTC
.	TRBV2	TRBJ1-2	few	CASSADSYGYTF	TGTGCCAGCAGTGCAGACAGCTATGGCTACACCTTC
.	TRBV18	TRBJ2-4	few	CASSPPLPENIQYF	TGTGCCAGCTCACCACCGTTACCCGAAAACATTCAGTACTTC
.	TRBV9	TRBJ2-7	.	CASSVTGSSYEQYF	TGTGCCAGCAGCGTTACTGGGAGCTCCTACGAGCAGTACTTC
.	TRBV18	TRBJ1-2	.	CASSPDVANYGYTF	TGTGCCAGCTCACCGGACGTCGCTAACTATGGCTACACCTTC
.	TRBV6-5	TRBJ1-2	few	CASSYSEALYGYTF	TGTGCCAGCAGTTACTCGGAGGCCCTCTATGGCTACACCTTC
.	TRBV7-7	TRBJ2-7	.	CASSPTVEPSTEQYF	TGTGCTAGCAGCCCCACGGTAGAACCCTCTACCGAGCAGTACTTC
.	TRBV9	TRBJ1-4	.	CASSPRASNEKLFF	TGTGCCAGCAGCCCCCGTGCCTCCAATGAAAAACTGTTTTTT
TRBD1	TRBV9	TRBJ2-5	few	CASSVGTGVETQYF	TGTGCCAGCAGCGTAGGAACAGGGGTAGAGACCCAGTACTTC
TRBD2	TRBV14	TRBJ2-7	few	CASRPSGIYEQYF	TGTGCCAGCAGACCTAGCGGGATCTACGAGCAGTACTTC
.	TRBV10-3	TRBJ2-1	.	CAISEANRQGRFF	TGTGCCATCAGTGAGGCTAACCGGCAGGGACGGTTCTTC
.	TRBV2	TRBJ1-5	few	CASRVSPDSQPQHF	TGTGCCAGCAGAGTAAGCCCGGATTCTCAGCCCCAGCATTTT
.	TRBV4-2	TRBJ2-7	few	CASSQGDRTYEQYF	TGTGCCAGCAGCCAAGGAGACAGAACCTACGAGCAGTACTTC
.	TRBV7-8	TRBJ1-2	.	CASSLAQGGYGYTF	TGTGCCAGCAGCTTAGCGCAGGGCGGCTATGGCTACACCTTC
.	TRBV19	TRBJ1-5	.	CASSLPGAIQPQHF	TGTGCCAGTAGCCTGCCCGGGGCAATTCAGCCCCAGCATTTT
.	TRBV7-2	TRBJ2-7	.	CASSLGQPYEQYF	TGTGCCAGCAGCTTGGGGCAGCCCTACGAGCAGTACTTC
TRBD1	TRBV5-1	TRBJ1-1	.	CASSRETGGRVGTSEAFF	TGCGCCAGCAGTCGCGAAACAGGGGGGCGCGTCGGTACGTCTGAAGCTTTCTTT
.	TRBV13	TRBJ2-1	.	CASSLGRGVEQFF	TGTGCCAGCAGCTTAGGCCGAGGGGTCGAGCAGTTCTTC
.	TRBV5-1	TRBJ2-1	.	CASSLLGWGDEQFF	TGCGCCAGCAGCTTACTAGGATGGGGCGATGAGCAGTTCTTC
.	TRBV6-1	TRBJ1-2	few	CASSAWASYGYTF	TGTGCCAGCAGCGCCTGGGCGTCCTATGGCTACACCTTC
TRBD1	TRBV28	TRBJ1-2	.	CASRQTGNGYTF	TGTGCCAGCAGGCAGACAGGGAATGGCTACACCTTC
.	TRBV28	TRBJ1-1	.	CASNLNTEAFF	TGTGCCAGCAACTTAAACACTGAAGCTTTCTTT
TRBD1	TRBV7-2	TRBJ1-1	few	CASSLLPGQGNTEAFF	TGTGCCAGCAGCTTACTACCGGGACAGGGAAACACTGAAGCTTTCTTT
.	TRBV2	TRBJ2-2	.	CASSRDYRGSGELFF	TGTGCCAGCAGTCGTGACTATAGGGGGTCCGGGGAGCTGTTTTTT
.	TRBV9	TRBJ2-3	.	CASSVHRVRGADTQYF	TGTGCCAGCAGCGTCCACAGGGTGAGGGGTGCAGATACGCAGTATTTT
TRBD2	TRBV5-1	TRBJ2-1	few	CASSLSAGGPREQFF	TGCGCCAGCAGCTTATCGGCGGGAGGGCCACGTGAGCAGTTCTTC
.	TRBV7-6	TRBJ1-6	.	CASSLQAGQRNSPLHF	TGTGCCAGCAGCTTACAGGCAGGACAGAGAAATTCACCCCTCCACTTT
.	TRBV27	TRBJ1-2	few	CASGPRGVDGYTF	TGTGCCAGCGGCCCCCGGGGGGTGGATGGCTACACCTTC
.	TRBV15	TRBJ1-2	.	CATSSPTLRVTGYTF	TGTGCCACCAGTTCCCCGACCCTACGGGTGACCGGCTACACCTTC
.	TRBV5-1	TRBJ2-1	few	CASSLASGYNEQFF	TGCGCCAGCAGCTTGGCGTCGGGGTACAATGAGCAGTTCTTC
.	TRBV30	TRBJ1-1	.	CAWSVGLEGTEAFF	TGTGCCTGGAGTGTGGGACTTGAGGGCACTGAAGCTTTCTTT
TRBD2	TRBV30	TRBJ2-1	.	CAWRVGRGSGIDEQFF	TGTGCCTGGAGGGTCGGACGCGGAAGCGGGATCGATGAGCAGTTCTTC
.	TRBV9	TRBJ2-3	few	CASRADRSSTDTQYF	TGTGCCAGCAGAGCAGACAGGTCTAGCACAGATACGCAGTATTTT
TRBD2	TRBV9	TRBJ2-5	few	CASSGFGVPSGGMETQYF	TGTGCCAGCAGCGGGTTCGGTGTCCCTAGCGGGGGGATGGAGACCCAGTACTTC
.	TRBV5-1	TRBJ1-1	few	CASSLGQGAFF	TGCGCCAGCAGCTTGGGGCAGGGGGCTTTCTTT